What follows describes a single T cell receptor (beta chain). Per the study methods: How many nucleated cells were present was estimated from reference gene primer amplification. TCRdb's table, derived via immunoSEQ multiplex PCR, lists solely in-frame clones and lacks some. V and J calls and clone size are copied from that table; D and trimming were computed from the DNA. The sample consists of about 220,000 clones, more than 70% of them appearing once. The record originates from a study of blood T cell repertoires in COVID-19. Study-level background: The study drew acute and convalescent COVID-19 samples from the United States, Italy and Spain. T cells, B-cell-depleted T cells, or PBMCs supplied cDNA or gDNA.

Germline V lookup: CDR1 LGHNA, CDR2 YSLEER. With V trimmed by 0 bases and J by 1 base, 4 bases remained unmatched. This CDR3 has 17 amino acids. The sample consisted of peripheral blood. The V gene is TRBV4-3, the J gene TRBJ2-3, with 10 bases aligning to TRBD1. This clonotype was sampled from a woman of 80 years or more with acute or convalescent COVID-19. The CDR3 region is CASSQETGQGRTDTQYF. As DNA, the CDR3 is TGCGCCAGCAGCCAAGAAACGGGACAGGGGCGCACAGATACGCAGTATTTT.